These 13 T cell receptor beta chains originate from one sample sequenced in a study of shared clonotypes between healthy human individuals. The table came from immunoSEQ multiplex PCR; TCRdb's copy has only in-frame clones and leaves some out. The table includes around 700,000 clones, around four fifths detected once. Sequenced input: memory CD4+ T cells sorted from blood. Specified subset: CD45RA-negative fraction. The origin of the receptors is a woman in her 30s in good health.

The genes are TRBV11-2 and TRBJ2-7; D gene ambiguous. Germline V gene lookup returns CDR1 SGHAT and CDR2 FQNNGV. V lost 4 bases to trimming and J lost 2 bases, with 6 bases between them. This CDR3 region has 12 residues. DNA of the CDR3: TGTGCCAGCAGCTCCGACACCTACGAGCAGTACTTC. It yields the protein CASSSDTYEQYF.

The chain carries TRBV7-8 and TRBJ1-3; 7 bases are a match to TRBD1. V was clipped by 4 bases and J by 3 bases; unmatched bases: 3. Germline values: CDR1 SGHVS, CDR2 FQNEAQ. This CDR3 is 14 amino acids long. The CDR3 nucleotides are TGTGCCAGCAGCTCGGACAGGTTTGGAAACACCATATATTTT. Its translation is CASSSDRFGNTIYF. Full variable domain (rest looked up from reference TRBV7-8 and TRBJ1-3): GAGVSQSPRYKVAKRGQDVALRCDPISGHVSLFWYQQALGQGPEFLTYFQNEAQLDKSGLPSDRFFAERPEGSVSTLKIQRTQQEDSAVYLCASSSDRFGNTIYFGEGSWLTVV.

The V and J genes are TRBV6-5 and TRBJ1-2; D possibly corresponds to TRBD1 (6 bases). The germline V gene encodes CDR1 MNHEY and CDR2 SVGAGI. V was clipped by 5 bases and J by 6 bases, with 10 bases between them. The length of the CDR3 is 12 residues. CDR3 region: CASSRPGDGYTF. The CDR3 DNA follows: TGTGCCAGCAGTCGCCCAGGGGATGGCTACACCTTC.

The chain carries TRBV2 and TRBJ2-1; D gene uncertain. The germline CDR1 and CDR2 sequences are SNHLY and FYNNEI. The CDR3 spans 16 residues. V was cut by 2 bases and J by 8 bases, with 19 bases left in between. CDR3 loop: CASSETGRAFRYEQFF. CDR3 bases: TGTGCCAGCAGTGAAACGGGCCGGGCTTTTAGGTATGAGCAGTTCTTC.

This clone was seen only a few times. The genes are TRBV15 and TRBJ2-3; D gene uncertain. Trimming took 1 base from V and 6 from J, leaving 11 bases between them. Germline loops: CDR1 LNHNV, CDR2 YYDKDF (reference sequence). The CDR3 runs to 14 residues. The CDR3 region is CATSRVSPLDTQYF. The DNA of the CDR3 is TGTGCCACCAGCAGAGTGAGCCCCTTGGATACGCAGTATTTT.

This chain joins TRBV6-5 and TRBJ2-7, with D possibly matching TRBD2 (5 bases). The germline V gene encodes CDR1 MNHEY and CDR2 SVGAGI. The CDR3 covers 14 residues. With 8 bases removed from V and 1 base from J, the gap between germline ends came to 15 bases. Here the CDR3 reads CASRRTPSSYEQYF. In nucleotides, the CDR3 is TGTGCCAGCCGTAGGACTCCCAGTTCCTACGAGCAGTACTTC.

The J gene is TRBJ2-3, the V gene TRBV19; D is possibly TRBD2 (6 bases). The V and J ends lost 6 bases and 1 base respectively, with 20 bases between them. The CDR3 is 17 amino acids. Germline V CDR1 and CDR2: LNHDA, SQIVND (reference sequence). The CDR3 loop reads CASSRPPGGQGTDTQYF. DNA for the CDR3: TGTGCCAGTAGCCGGCCCCCCGGAGGGCAGGGCACAGATACGCAGTATTTT.

The CDR3 loop reads CASSLGTSGNEQFF. CDR3 nucleotide sequence: TGTGCCAGCAGCTTAGGGACTAGCGGGAATGAGCAGTTCTTC. This rearrangement joins TRBV11-2 to TRBJ2-1; TRBD2 matches at 11 bases. Losses at the gene ends were 1 base for V and 7 bases for J; bases not matched to a gene: 0. The CDR3 covers 14 residues. Germline values: CDR1 SGHAT, CDR2 FQNNGV.

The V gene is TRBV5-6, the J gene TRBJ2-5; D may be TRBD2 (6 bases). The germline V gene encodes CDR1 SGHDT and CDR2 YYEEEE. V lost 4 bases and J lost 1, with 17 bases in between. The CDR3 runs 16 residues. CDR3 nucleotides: TGTGCCAGCAGCCCCCCCCGGGGGATGGGCCAAGAGACCCAGTACTTC. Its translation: CASSPPRGMGQETQYF.

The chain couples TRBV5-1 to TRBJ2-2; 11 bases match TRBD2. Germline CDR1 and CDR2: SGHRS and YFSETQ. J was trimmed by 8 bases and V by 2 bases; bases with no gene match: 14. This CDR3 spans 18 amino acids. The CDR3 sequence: CASSLDPGLAAPIGELFF. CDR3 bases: TGCGCCAGCAGCTTAGATCCGGGACTAGCGGCTCCTATAGGGGAGCTGTTTTTT. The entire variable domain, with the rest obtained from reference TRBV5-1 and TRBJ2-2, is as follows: KAGVTQTPRYLIKTRGQQVTLSCSPISGHRSVSWYQQTPGQGLQFLFEYFSETQRNKGNFPGRFSGRQFSNSRSEMNVSTLELGDSALYLCASSLDPGLAAPIGELFFGEGSRLTVL.

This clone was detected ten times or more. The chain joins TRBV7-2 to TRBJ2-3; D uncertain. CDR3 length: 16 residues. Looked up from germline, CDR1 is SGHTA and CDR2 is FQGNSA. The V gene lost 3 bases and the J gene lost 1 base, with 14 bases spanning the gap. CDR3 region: CASSFGHSSGTDTQYF. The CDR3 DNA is TGTGCCAGCAGCTTCGGGCACAGCTCTGGCACAGATACGCAGTATTTT.

The CDR3, as DNA: TGTGCCAGCAGCAAAGGGACTAGCGGGAACAATGAGCAGTTCTTC. Amino acid sequence: CASSKGTSGNNEQFF. The chain is built from TRBV11-1 and TRBJ2-1; the match to TRBD2 covers 13 bases. The CDR3 runs 15 residues. V lost 5 bases and J lost 5; bases outside the gene matches: 3. Looked up from germline, CDR1 is SGHAT and CDR2 is FQDESV (reference sequence).

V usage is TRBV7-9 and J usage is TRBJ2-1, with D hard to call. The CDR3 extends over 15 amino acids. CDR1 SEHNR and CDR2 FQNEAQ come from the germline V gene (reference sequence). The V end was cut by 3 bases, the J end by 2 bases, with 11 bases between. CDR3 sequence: CASSFYRSAYNEQFF. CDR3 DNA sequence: TGTGCCAGCAGCTTCTATCGAAGCGCCTACAATGAGCAGTTCTTC.